A single sample gave rise to the 22 T cell receptor beta chains below, sequenced in a study of blood T cells in healthy people across ages. A second PCR of about 6 to 11 cycles used a sample-barcoded 5' primer and a J-beta primer mix. Each CDR3 protein is one row after TCRdb ran MiXCR on the 5' RACE reads. The sample holds about 1,500,000 distinct CDR3 sequences; about 30% are singletons and the top ten take approximately 7.7%. Sequencing input: blood. All receptors come from a woman in her twenties or thirties in good health.

The gene calls are TRBV16 and TRBJ2-7; 7 bases are a match to TRBD2. CDR1 and CDR2 (germline): KGHSY, FQNENV. The junction had 12 bases not matched to a gene; V was cut back by 1 base and J by 6 bases. This CDR3 has 16 amino acids. Here the CDR3 DNA reads TGTGCCAGCAGCCAATTCGCTTCGGTACTAGCGTTCGAGCAGTACTTC. It translates to CASSQFASVLAFEQYF.

V gene TRBV12-3 or TRBV12-4 combines with J gene TRBJ2-3; 7 nucleotides match TRBD2. The V and J ends lost 5 bases and 3 bases, in that order; junction bases with no gene match: 8. The CDR3 sequence is 15 residues long. The CDR3 region has the DNA TGTGCCAGCAGTCCCCAGCGGGGACTTACAGATACGCAGTATTTT. Amino acids: CASSPQRGLTDTQYF.

CDR3 sequence reads: CASSPLTSGNEQYF. The DNA of the CDR3 is TGCGCCAGCAGCCCATTGACCTCCGGGAATGAGCAGTACTTC. The chain employs TRBV5-1 and TRBJ2-5, with a tentative D call TRBD2 (5 bases). Trimming removed 4 bases at V and 11 bases at J, with 21 bases between. CDR1 and CDR2 (germline): SGHRS, YFSETQ. This CDR3 is 14 amino acids long.

This clonotype showed up just a few times. The CDR3 region is CASLLVTEQFF. The DNA of the CDR3 is TGTGCCAGCCTACTAGTTACTGAGCAGTTCTTC. This rearrangement joins TRBV2 to TRBJ2-1, with D perhaps matching TRBD2 (5 bases). Germline-derived CDR1 and CDR2 are SNHLY and FYNNEI. V gave up 8 bases and J gave up 9 bases, with 11 bases separating them. The CDR3 is 11 amino acids. The whole variable domain, remainder taken from reference TRBV2 and TRBJ2-1, is EPEVTQTPSHQVTQMGQEVILRCVPISNHLYFYWYRQILGQKVEFLVSFYNNEISEKSEIFDDQFSVERPDGSNFTLKIRSTKLEDSAMYFCASLLVTEQFFGPGTRLTVL.

With regard to this clonotype: One end of the junction fails to match germline, which may point to a read error. The rearrangement joins TRBV12-3 or TRBV12-4 to TRBJ2-5; the D gene is possibly TRBD2 (5 bases). This CDR3 spans 14 amino acids. DNA of the CDR3: TGTGCCAACAGTCGATCCGGGATCCAAGAGACCCAGTACTTC. Protein: CANSRSGIQETQYF.

This clonotype was observed many times. The chain is built from TRBV12-3 or TRBV12-4 and TRBJ1-1; 9 positions match TRBD1. J lost 3 bases, V lost 8 bases, and 7 bases had no gene match. The CDR3 covers 14 residues. This CDR3 reads CASGVDRGYTEAFF. Written as DNA, the CDR3 is TGTGCCAGCGGTGTCGACAGGGGGTACACTGAAGCTTTCTTT.

This clonotype has ten or more counts. The chain employs TRBV3-1 and TRBJ2-5, with TRBD1 identical over 7 bases. With 4 bases clipped from V and 5 bases from J, the junction kept 4 bases outside the gene matches. This CDR3 comprises 13 residues. Germline V gives CDR1 LGHDT, CDR2 YNNKEL (reference sequence). Here the CDR3 reads CASSPTGAETQYF. The CDR3 bases are TGTGCCAGCAGCCCTACAGGGGCGGAGACCCAGTACTTC.

V gene TRBV20-1 combines with J gene TRBJ1-2; no definite D call. The CDR3 has 12 residues. Germline CDR1 reads DFQATT; CDR2 reads SNEGSKA (reference sequence). The CDR3 DNA follows: TGCACTCCCCTCGGCGGCACATATGGCTACACCTTC. Amino acids: CTPLGGTYGYTF.

CDR3: CASSQDLGPWGYTF. DNA of the CDR3: TGCGCCAGCAGCCAAGATCTCGGGCCTTGGGGCTACACCTTC. The chain carries TRBV4-1 and TRBJ1-2, with D uncertain. This CDR3 has 14 amino acids. The V gene lost 0 bases and the J gene lost 8 bases, with 13 bases spanning the gap. The germline gives CDR1 MGHRA, CDR2 YSYEKL.

This clonotype was observed a few times. V and J are TRBV12-3 or TRBV12-4 and TRBJ2-1; D is uncertain. Trimming pared 6 bases from V and 4 bases from J, leaving 16 bases between. The CDR3 loop spans 15 amino acids. CDR3 in amino acids: CASRDERRSYNEQFF. CDR3 DNA sequence: TGTGCCAGCAGGGACGAGAGAAGATCTTACAATGAGCAGTTCTTC.

Remarks on this clonotype: The junction shows a germline mismatch at one end, possibly a read error. J is TRBJ2-6 and V is TRBV2, with 7 bases lining up with TRBD1. Germline lookup yields CDR1 SNHLY and CDR2 FYNNEI. The CDR3 has 16 residues. CDR3 nucleotides: TGTGCCGGCAGTCTCGACAGGGCAGCTGGGGCCAACGTCCTGACTTTC. It translates to CAGSLDRAAGANVLTF.

This clonotype was seen more than once but under ten times. The chain joins TRBV7-2 to TRBJ2-7; D remains ambiguous. V gave up 0 bases and J gave up 6 bases, with 6 bases separating them. This CDR3 region has 12 residues. Germline V gene sequence: CDR1 SGHTA, CDR2 FQGNSA. The CDR3 is CASSLARVEQYF. The CDR3 DNA reads as TGTGCCAGCAGCTTAGCGAGAGTCGAGCAGTACTTC.

V and J are TRBV5-4 and TRBJ2-4; 7 bases map to TRBD1. The V gene's germline CDR1 is SGHNT and CDR2 YYREEE (reference sequence). The CDR3 has 15 amino acids. The V gene end was trimmed by 3 bases and the J gene end by 5 bases; junction bases not matched to a gene: 8. The CDR3 DNA follows: TGTGCCAGCAGCTGGACAGGAGGCCTCCAAAACATTCAGTACTTC. Its translation: CASSWTGGLQNIQYF.

The chain is built from TRBV5-1 and TRBJ2-5, with D tentatively TRBD2 (6 bases). Germline loops: CDR1 SGHRS, CDR2 YFSETQ. V was cut by 2 bases and J by 5 bases, with 10 bases left in between. The CDR3 runs 13 residues. CDR3 amino acids: CASSFGGYETQYF. The CDR3 DNA reads TGCGCCAGCAGCTTTGGAGGGTACGAGACCCAGTACTTC.

This clonotype was counted at least ten times. The junction departs from germline at one end; a sequencing error may be responsible. The J gene is TRBJ2-1, the V gene TRBV5-1, with 7 positions matching TRBD1. The CDR3 runs 14 residues. The V gene's germline CDR1 is SGHRS and CDR2 YFSETQ. CDR3 DNA: TGTGCCAGCAGCCCAGGGGGAGCCTACAATGAGCAGTTCTTC. It specifies CASSPGGAYNEQFF.

V is TRBV3-1 and J is TRBJ1-2; D remains unclear. CDR1 LGHDT and CDR2 YNNKEL come from the germline V gene (reference sequence). This CDR3 is built from 14 residues. V was clipped by 9 bases and J by 4 bases, with 18 bases between them. The CDR3 DNA reads TGTGCCAGTTCTCCCGGACGGTCCCTCTATGGCTACACCTTC. Encoded protein: CASSPGRSLYGYTF. The variable domain in full, with the rest retrieved from reference TRBV3-1 and TRBJ1-2, is DTAVSQTPKYLVTQMGNDKSIKCEQNLGHDTMYWYKQDSKKFLKIMFSYNNKELIINETVPNRFSPKSPDKAHLNLHINSLELGDSAVYFCASSPGRSLYGYTFGSGTRLTVV.

The genes are TRBV7-2 and TRBJ2-1; 11 nucleotides align to TRBD2. Looked up from germline, CDR1 is SGHTA and CDR2 is FQGNSA. The CDR3 is 18 residues long. J gave up 8 bases and V 2 bases, and 14 bases lay outside the gene matches. DNA for the CDR3: TGTGCCAGCAGCTTAACGCCACCAACTAGCGGGGGTCCCTATGAGCAGTTCTTC. Translation gives CASSLTPPTSGGPYEQFF.

A note on this clonotype: A much larger clone sits a single nucleotide away, making a read error possible. The chain couples TRBV29-1 to TRBJ2-1; D gene unclear. Trimming took 2 bases from V and 10 from J, leaving 9 bases between them. CDR1 SQVTM and CDR2 ANQGSEA come from the germline V gene. This CDR3 comprises 11 residues. The CDR3 sequence is CSVERIREQFF. The CDR3 nucleotides read TGCAGCGTTGAAAGGATTCGCGAGCAGTTCTTC.

In the case of this clonotype: This sequence may be a read error, since a much larger clone differs from it by one base. The gene calls are TRBV29-1 and TRBJ2-4, with D uncertain. V was clipped by 3 bases and J by 13 bases, with 22 bases between them. The CDR3 totals 14 residues. Germline loops: CDR1 SQVTM, CDR2 ANQGSEA. CDR3 sequence reads: CSVDAGVVYNEQYF. Written as DNA, the CDR3 is TGCAGCGTTGATGCCGGAGTCGTATACAATGAGCAGTACTTC.

This clonotype was observed a few times. The chain carries TRBV10-2 and TRBJ1-1, with 7 bases fitting TRBD1. This CDR3 is 15 amino acids long. The trim removed 4 bases at V and 7 bases at J, leaving 12 bases unmatched. Germline V gene data show CDR1 as WSHSY and CDR2 as SAAADI. CDR3 loop: CASSATATGANEAFF. In nucleotides, the CDR3 is TGCGCCAGCAGTGCAACAGCTACAGGGGCTAATGAAGCTTTCTTT.

A remark on this clonotype: Given a much more abundant clone one base away, this may be a read error. The chain carries TRBV5-1 and TRBJ2-1; D is uncertain. This CDR3 comprises 14 residues. Trimming removed 0 bases from V and 6 bases from J, with 10 bases in between. Germline lookup yields CDR1 SGHRS and CDR2 YFSETQ. The CDR3 sequence: CASSLVSRCNEQFF. The CDR3, as DNA: TGCGCCAGCAGCTTGGTGAGTCGTTGCAATGAGCAGTTCTTC.

This chain links TRBV28 with TRBJ2-3; the match to TRBD2 covers 10 bases. The CDR3 has 14 amino acids. The germline gives CDR1 MDHEN, CDR2 SYDVKM. Trimming cost V 8 bases and J 4 bases; bases outside gene matches: 6. The CDR3 sequence is CASGLSGGADTQYF. In nucleotides, the CDR3 is TGTGCCAGCGGGTTGAGCGGGGGGGCAGATACGCAGTATTTT.